The sample holds many counts of the clone carrying this TCR beta chain. The germline gene is not matched at one end of the junction; a read error may be the cause. From the reads, TCRdb called clonotypes with MiXCR, one entry per CDR3 protein. The sample contains roughly 230,000 distinct CDR3 sequences, around 28% of which appear only once. This record belongs to a study of kidney transplant recipient with SARS-CoV-2 infection. The CDR3 spans 17 residues. The sample was a blood sample, taken at baseline and between days 110 and 120 from a kidney transplant recipient. V and J are TRBV12-3 or TRBV12-4 and TRBJ1-2; no firm D call. The receptor was isolated from a male patient aged 30 to 39 who had COVID-19 and was a kidney transplant recipient. Some T cells may be transferred from the graft donor. The CDR3 region is CASSVAYSFRKTYGYTF. The DNA for the CDR3 is TGTGCCAGCAGTGTAGCATACAGCTTCCGAAAGACCTATGGCTACACCTTC.